Reported below is one T cell receptor (beta chain). What it recognizes is unknown. This record comes from a study of vaccination effects on CD4 cells after COVID-19. The method was immunoSEQ multiplex PCR; TCRdb's version includes in-frame clones alone and lacks a portion of them. The data show about 48,000 clones, 50% to 80% seen once. Subsequent to a culture period of around eleven days, CD4+ T cells were isolated. Days 3 and 7 saw half the medium replaced with IL-2 medium. This CDR3 is built from 19 residues. Germline V CDR1 and CDR2: LGHDT, YNNKEL (reference sequence). The J segment lost 4 bases and the V segment lost 0 bases, leaving 12 bases of the junction unmatched.

This TCR was sampled from a human donor who received a COVID-19 vaccine. This chain connects TRBV3-1 (or the pseudogene TRBV3-2) to TRBJ2-1, with 10 bases aligning to TRBD2. This specimen was CD4+ T cells from PBMCs cultured without peptide, taken before COVID-19 vaccination. The CDR3 is CASSQDRRTSGTHYNEQFF. CDR3 nucleotides: TGTGCCAGCAGCCAAGATCGGAGGACTAGCGGCACCCATTACAATGAGCAGTTCTTC.